The 26 T cell receptor beta chains below come from one sample, sequenced in a study of blood T cell repertoires in COVID-19. Sequencing used immunoSEQ multiplex PCR; TCRdb keeps in-frame clones, though not all of them. The repertoire has hundreds of thousands of clones, around 88% of them found once; the top ten carry 6% to 6.5%. Input material: PBMCs or T cells enriched from blood (not recorded which). These receptors all come from a woman aged 35 to 49 who had recovered from COVID-19.

This clone was counted a single time. CDR3 protein: CASSLDPVANYGYTF. The CDR3 nucleotides read TGTGCCAGCAGCTTAGACCCGGTCGCTAACTATGGCTACACCTTC. The rearrangement joins TRBV7-2 to TRBJ1-2; D uncertain. With 1 base removed from V and 0 bases from J, the gap between germline ends came to 9 bases. Germline values: CDR1 SGHTA, CDR2 FQGNSA. The CDR3 length is 15 residues.

This clone was found once. The chain links TRBV19 to TRBJ1-5, with D possibly being TRBD1 (5 bases). The CDR3 has 16 residues. Per germline, CDR1 LNHDA and CDR2 SQIVND (reference sequence). Between the trimmed V and J ends, which lost 7 bases and 1 base, there was a span of 17 bases. CDR3 region: CASTPLGLGSNQPQHF. Here the CDR3 DNA reads TGTGCCAGTACCCCTCTGGGGCTGGGGAGCAATCAGCCCCAGCATTTT. Complete variable domain (other parts from reference TRBV19 and TRBJ1-5): DGGITQSPKYLFRKEGQNVTLSCEQNLNHDAMYWYRQDPGQGLRLIYYSQIVNDFQKGDIAEGYSVSREKKESFPLTVTSAQKNPTAFYLCASTPLGLGSNQPQHFGDGTRLSIL.

The chain combines TRBV28 with TRBJ1-2; D may be TRBD1 (5 bases). Between the trimmed V and J ends, which lost 7 bases and 8 bases, there was a span of 38 bases. CDR1 and CDR2 from the germline V gene are MDHEN and SYDVKM. The CDR3 is made up of 20 amino acids. CDR3 in DNA: TGTGCCAGCATCGGGGCAGGAGGGATCTCCACCCCCGGTACTATGTGGGGCTACACCTTC. This gives the protein CASIGAGGISTPGTMWGYTF.

The chain combines TRBV12-3 or TRBV12-4 with TRBJ2-5; D possibly corresponds to TRBD1 (6 bases). The CDR3 extends over 12 amino acids. V was pared by 5 bases and J by 5 bases, with 9 bases between. The CDR3 loop reads CASSQGTETQYF. CDR3 sequence (DNA): TGTGCCAGCAGTCAGGGGACGGAGACCCAGTACTTC.

The chain has TRBV2 and TRBJ2-1; D is possibly TRBD1 (6 bases). Per germline, CDR1 SNHLY and CDR2 FYNNEI. Trimming took 5 bases from V and 3 from J, leaving 14 bases between them. There are 15 residues in the CDR3. As DNA, the CDR3 is TGTGCCAGCAGTCCCCGGACAGATAACTACAATGAGCAGTTCTTC. This gives the protein CASSPRTDNYNEQFF.

This rearrangement joins TRBV6-4 to TRBJ2-1; D might be TRBD1 (5 bases). Germline V gene data show CDR1 as MRHNA and CDR2 as SNTAGT. The V and J ends lost 4 bases and 7 bases respectively, with 14 bases between them. This CDR3 spans 14 amino acids. The CDR3 protein is CASSAFEQENEQFF. The CDR3 DNA follows: TGTGCCAGCAGTGCATTCGAACAGGAGAATGAGCAGTTCTTC.

The chain recombines TRBV11-2 with TRBJ1-5; D might be TRBD1 (6 bases). CDR3 length: 13 amino acids. The ends were cut back, 2 bases at V and 6 bases at J, with 8 bases in the middle. Per germline, CDR1 SGHAT and CDR2 FQNNGV. The CDR3 loop reads CASSLSGVQPQHF. The CDR3 DNA sequence: TGTGCCAGCAGCTTATCAGGGGTTCAGCCCCAGCATTTT.

The V gene is TRBV19, the J gene TRBJ2-1, with D possibly being TRBD1 (6 bases). Germline CDR1 and CDR2: LNHDA and SQIVND (reference sequence). The CDR3 totals 18 residues. V lost 0 bases to trimming and J lost 4 bases, with 19 bases between them. CDR3 sequence reads: CASSIDSRRGLGYNEQFF. CDR3 sequence (DNA): TGTGCCAGTAGTATAGATTCTCGCAGGGGTCTCGGGTACAATGAGCAGTTCTTC.

V and J are TRBV28 and TRBJ1-5; D is ambiguous. Germline loops: CDR1 MDHEN, CDR2 SYDVKM. The CDR3 contains 12 residues. Trimming left V 8 bases short and J 4 bases short, with 9 bases between. CDR3 sequence reads: CASRRANQPQHF. For the CDR3, the DNA is TGTGCCAGCCGTCGAGCGAATCAGCCCCAGCATTTT.

V and J are TRBV5-6 and TRBJ2-5; 12 bases align to TRBD2. CDR1 and CDR2 (germline): SGHDT, YYEEEE. Unmatched junction bases numbered 9, after V lost 4 bases and J lost 5 bases. The length of the CDR3 is 16 residues. CDR3 residues: CASSPRTSGIRETQYF. In nucleotides, the CDR3 is TGTGCCAGCAGCCCCCGGACTAGCGGGATTAGGGAGACCCAGTACTTC.

This clone was recorded only once. The chain has TRBV4-3 and TRBJ2-5, with TRBD2 matching 8 bases. The germline V gene encodes CDR1 LGHNA and CDR2 YSLEER. V was pared by 0 bases and J by 1 base, with 13 bases of the junction left unmatched. There are 19 residues in the CDR3. The CDR3 loop reads CASSQDYRAGDGSQETQYF. The CDR3 DNA is TGCGCCAGCAGCCAAGATTATAGAGCGGGGGACGGATCCCAAGAGACCCAGTACTTC.

The genes are TRBV7-9 and TRBJ2-1; D is perhaps TRBD2 (6 bases). Germline CDR1 and CDR2: SEHNR and FQNEAQ (reference sequence). Deletions cut 1 base from V and 5 bases from J, with 12 bases between. This CDR3 is 15 amino acids long. CDR3 residues: CASSLGDSGHNEQFF. DNA for the CDR3: TGTGCCAGCAGCTTAGGGGACTCGGGGCACAATGAGCAGTTCTTC.

The rearrangement joins TRBV2 to TRBJ1-1; tentative D call: TRBD1 (5 bases). The CDR3 length is 14 residues. CDR1 is SNHLY, CDR2 FYNNEI, per germline. Deletions cut 3 bases from V and 4 bases from J, with 12 bases between. CDR3 region: CASSDVGGGTEAFF. DNA for the CDR3: TGTGCCAGCAGTGATGTGGGGGGTGGCACTGAAGCTTTCTTT.

This sequence joins TRBV18 and TRBJ2-5; 9 nucleotides align to TRBD1. The CDR3 is 14 amino acids. J lost 5 bases, V lost 4 bases, and 5 bases had no gene match. Germline CDR1 reads KGHSH; CDR2 reads LQKENI. The CDR3 is CASSHTGGAETQYF. CDR3 coding DNA: TGTGCCAGCTCACACACAGGGGGCGCGGAGACCCAGTACTTC. The variable domain in full, completed from reference TRBV18 and TRBJ2-5, reads NAGVMQNPRHLVRRRGQEARLRCSPMKGHSHVYWYRQLPEEGLKFMVYLQKENIIDESGMPKERFSAEFPKEGPSILRIQQVVRGDSAAYFCASSHTGGAETQYFGPGTRLLVL.

The V and J genes are TRBV19 and TRBJ2-4, with 7 bases fitting TRBD1. CDR1 LNHDA and CDR2 SQIVND come from the germline V gene (reference sequence). The ends lost 10 bases at V and 1 base at J; junction bases unmatched: 4. CDR3 length: 13 amino acids. CDR3 coding DNA: TGTGCCACGCAGGACAGGGCCAAAAACATTCAGTACTTC. Translated: CATQDRAKNIQYF.

This chain connects TRBV9 to TRBJ2-1, with a possible D match to TRBD1 (6 bases). The ends were cut back, 4 bases at V and 7 bases at J, with 18 bases in the middle. CDR1 and CDR2 from the germline V gene are SGDLS and YYNGEE. The CDR3 is 15 amino acids. CDR3 bases: TGTGCCAGCAGCCCACGACAGGCCCCGGTTAATGAGCAGTTCTTC. It encodes CASSPRQAPVNEQFF.

V and J are TRBV5-4 and TRBJ2-1, with 12 bases lining up with TRBD2. Germline V gene data show CDR1 as SGHNT and CDR2 as YYREEE (reference sequence). This CDR3 spans 14 amino acids. J gave up 9 bases and V 4 bases, and 5 bases lay outside the gene matches. The CDR3 sequence is CASSTGTSGPEQFF. The CDR3 coding sequence is TGTGCCAGCAGCACAGGGACTAGCGGGCCTGAGCAGTTCTTC.

The V and J genes are TRBV28 and TRBJ2-5, with 7 bases matching TRBD2. The CDR3 extends over 14 amino acids. V shed 2 bases, J shed 4 bases, and the junction held 4 bases outside the gene matches. In germline, CDR1 is MDHEN, CDR2 SYDVKM. The CDR3 nucleotides are TGTGCCAGCAGTTTAACTAGCGTGCGAGAGACCCAGTACTTC. Its translation: CASSLTSVRETQYF.

The V and J genes are TRBV6-4 and TRBJ1-1; D perhaps matches TRBD1 (6 bases). The CDR3 consists of 14 residues. Trimming stripped 5 bases from V and 1 base from J, with 11 bases between. Per germline, CDR1 MRHNA and CDR2 SNTAGT. The CDR3 bases are TGTGCCAGCAGTCTACAGGGTCCGAACACTGAAGCTTTCTTT. Protein sequence: CASSLQGPNTEAFF.

The V call is TRBV6-1, the J call TRBJ1-2, with 7 bases matching TRBD1. With 3 bases clipped from V and 4 bases from J, the junction kept 2 bases outside the gene matches. The CDR3 sequence is 13 residues long. CDR1 is MNHNS and CDR2 is SASEGT in the germline V gene. CDR3 loop: CASSEGQRYGYTF. Here the CDR3 DNA reads TGTGCCAGCAGTGAGGGACAGCGCTATGGCTACACCTTC.

The gene calls are TRBV5-4 and TRBJ1-2; possible D gene TRBD1, 6 bases. Trimming shortened V by 0 bases and J by 5 bases, and 14 bases separated the two germline ends. CDR1 is SGHNT, CDR2 YYREEE, per germline (reference sequence). The CDR3 is 15 residues long. DNA for the CDR3: TGTGCCAGCAGCTTGGGACAGGCCTTCGATTATGGCTACACCTTC. Residues: CASSLGQAFDYGYTF. Full variable domain (rest looked up from reference TRBV5-4 and TRBJ1-2): ETGVTQSPTHLIKTRGQQVTLRCSSQSGHNTVSWYQQALGQGPQFIFQYYREEENGRGNFPPRFSGLQFPNYSSELNVNALELDDSALYLCASSLGQAFDYGYTFGSGTRLTVV.

The genes are TRBV9 and TRBJ1-3, with 9 bases that match TRBD1. The CDR3 contains 15 residues. Germline loops: CDR1 SGDLS, CDR2 YYNGEE. V lost 3 bases, J lost 4 bases, and 5 bases stayed unmatched. The CDR3 sequence: CASSDTGGRGNTIYF. In DNA form, the CDR3 reads TGTGCCAGCAGCGATACAGGGGGCAGGGGAAACACCATATATTTT.

V and J are TRBV30 and TRBJ1-1; TRBD1 might be the D (6 bases). Trimming left V 7 bases short and J 0 bases short, with 12 bases between. CDR1 is GTSNPN and CDR2 is SVGIG in the germline V gene (reference sequence). The CDR3 is made up of 13 amino acids. The DNA of the CDR3 is TGTGCCTCCGGACAGTCGATGAACACTGAAGCTTTCTTT. Translated, it gives CASGQSMNTEAFF.

V usage is TRBV12-3 or TRBV12-4 and J usage is TRBJ2-5; 7 nucleotides align to TRBD1. V lost 5 bases and J lost 7; bases outside the gene matches: 7. CDR3 length equals 13 residues. This chain's CDR3 is CASSPRQGPTQYF. The CDR3 coding sequence is TGTGCCAGCAGTCCCCGACAGGGACCGACCCAGTACTTC.

The genes are TRBV7-9 and TRBJ2-5, with TRBD2 matching over 8 bases. V lost 5 bases and J lost 3; bases outside the gene matches: 8. The germline CDR1 and CDR2 sequences are SEHNR and FQNEAQ (reference sequence). CDR3 length: 15 residues. CDR3: CASSPSGTREETQYF. Here the CDR3 DNA reads TGTGCCAGCAGCCCTAGTGGGACTAGAGAAGAGACCCAGTACTTC.

This chain connects TRBV28 to TRBJ2-1; unclear D gene. This CDR3 is 16 amino acids long. Germline V gives CDR1 MDHEN, CDR2 SYDVKM. The V end lost 1 base, the J end lost 3 bases, and 13 bases lay between the germline ends. CDR3 nucleotide sequence: TGTGCCAGCAGTTTATCGAGGAGCGCTCACTACAATGAGCAGTTCTTC. Encoded protein: CASSLSRSAHYNEQFF.